Given below is one T cell receptor beta chain in context. Sample barcodes were added at both library ends during cDNA synthesis. From the 5' RACE reads, TCRdb called clonotypes with MiXCR, one entry per CDR3 protein. The sample includes 300,000 to 400,000 distinct CDR3 sequences, under 30% seen only once; the top ten take more than 5.5%. This entry comes from a study of identical twins' blood T cells. Sequenced: PBMCs. The sequence derives from a woman between 18 and 55 years old in good health.

The CDR3 here is CSATGSVRSEAFF. CDR3 bases: TGCAGTGCTACCGGTTCGGTCCGTAGTGAAGCTTTCTTT. The rearrangement links TRBV20-1 to TRBJ1-1; D is unresolved. The CDR3 extends over 13 amino acids. Germline V gene data show CDR1 as DFQATT and CDR2 as SNEGSKA (reference sequence). V was shortened by 4 bases and J by 7 bases, with 16 bases between the two germline ends.